The table lists the clone carrying this T cell receptor beta chain with many counts. One junction end disagrees with the germline gene, perhaps due to a read error. This specimen comes from a study of human T cells and chemical hapten exposure. Study-level information: Across its roughly 22 weeks, the study gave patients weekly diphenylcyclopropenone doses to the scalp.

Time point specified: patch test 2, 6 weeks after DPC sensitization. This sample's treatment: therapeutic diphenylcyclopropenone sensitization with weekly scalp DPC. TCRdb ran MiXCR on the RACE reads and lists one entry per CDR3 protein. The sample holds tens of thousands of distinct CDR3 sequences; 3% to 4% are singletons and the top ten take roughly 6.6%. The CDR3 runs to 14 residues. Germline V gene sequence: CDR1 MNHEY, CDR2 SVGAGI. This receptor was obtained from a middle-aged man with alopecia areata. Some clones in this sample may be carry-over from other donors' samples. The chain carries TRBV6-5 and TRBJ1-5; D is unresolved. The specimen was whole blood, collected in connection with sensitization to the hapten diphenylcyclopropenone (DPC). CDR3 DNA: TGTGCCAGCAGTCCGGACGGTTCAAATCAGCCCCAGCATTTC. Translating gives CASSPDGSNQPQHF.